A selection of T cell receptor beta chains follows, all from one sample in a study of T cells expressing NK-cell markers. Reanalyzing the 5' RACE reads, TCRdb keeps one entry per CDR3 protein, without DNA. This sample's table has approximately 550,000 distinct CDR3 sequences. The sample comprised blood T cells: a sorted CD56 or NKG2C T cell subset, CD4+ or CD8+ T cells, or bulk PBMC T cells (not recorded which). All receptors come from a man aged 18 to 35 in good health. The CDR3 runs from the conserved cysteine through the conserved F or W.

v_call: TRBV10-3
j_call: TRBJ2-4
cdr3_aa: CAISDTSGNIQYF

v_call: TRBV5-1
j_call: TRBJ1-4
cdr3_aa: CASSFRERPNEKLFF

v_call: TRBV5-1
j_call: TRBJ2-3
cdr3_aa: CASSLIGNTDTQYF

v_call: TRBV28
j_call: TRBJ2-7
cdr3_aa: CASSLTYRGYEQYF

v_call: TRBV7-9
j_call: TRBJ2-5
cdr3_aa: CASSLEAGARTQYF

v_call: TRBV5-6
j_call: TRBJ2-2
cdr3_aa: CASIRRGGTGELFF

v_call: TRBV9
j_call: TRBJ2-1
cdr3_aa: CASSPSRGITYNEQFF

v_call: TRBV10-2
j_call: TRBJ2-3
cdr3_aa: CASSELWLAGARSTDTQYF

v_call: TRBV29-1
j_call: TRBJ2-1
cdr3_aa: CSGRLDNEQFF

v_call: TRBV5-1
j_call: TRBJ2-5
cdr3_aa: CASSFSGSGETQYF

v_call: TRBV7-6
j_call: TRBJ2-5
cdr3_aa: CASSITGTSGRETQYF

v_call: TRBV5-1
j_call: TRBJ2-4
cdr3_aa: CASSPGRGGIQYF

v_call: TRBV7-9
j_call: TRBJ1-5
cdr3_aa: CASSFGQARPQHF

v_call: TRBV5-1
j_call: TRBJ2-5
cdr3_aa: CASSLRQGTQETQYF

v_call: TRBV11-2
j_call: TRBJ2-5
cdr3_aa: CASSLNRLRQETQYF

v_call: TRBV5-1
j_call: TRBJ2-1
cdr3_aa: CASSRSPAPGGTKLEQFF

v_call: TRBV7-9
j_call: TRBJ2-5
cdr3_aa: CASSFWGYETQYF

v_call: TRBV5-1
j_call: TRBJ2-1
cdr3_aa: CASSLVAKTNEQFF

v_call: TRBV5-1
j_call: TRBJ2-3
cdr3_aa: CASSLQGGTDTQYF

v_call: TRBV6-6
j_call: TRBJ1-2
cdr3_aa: CASSSRGLYGYTF

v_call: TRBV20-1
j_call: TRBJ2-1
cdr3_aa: CSATGTALAVNYNEQFF

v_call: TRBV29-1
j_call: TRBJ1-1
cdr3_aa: CSTRDYMNTEAFF

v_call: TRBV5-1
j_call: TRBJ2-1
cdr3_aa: CASSSTGGPLGNEQFF

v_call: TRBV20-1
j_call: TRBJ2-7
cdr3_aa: CSAHRTSGSGEQYF

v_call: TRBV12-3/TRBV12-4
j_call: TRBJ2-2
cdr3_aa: CASRKTAGLAGELFF

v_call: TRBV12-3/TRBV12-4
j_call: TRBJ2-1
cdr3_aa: CASSLFALPNEQFF

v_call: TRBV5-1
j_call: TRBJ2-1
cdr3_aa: CASSALGLVDSFQFF

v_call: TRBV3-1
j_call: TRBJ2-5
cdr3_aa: CASSQDAMGQGYF

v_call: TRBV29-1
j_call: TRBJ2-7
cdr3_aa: CSVGPAVSYEQYF

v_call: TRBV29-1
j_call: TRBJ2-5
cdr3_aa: CSVQIDAGVGGETQYF

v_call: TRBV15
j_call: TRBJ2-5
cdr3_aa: CATSRWAETQYF

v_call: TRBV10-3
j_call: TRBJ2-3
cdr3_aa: CAISGNTGETSTDTQYF

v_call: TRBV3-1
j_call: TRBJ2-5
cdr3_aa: CASSQRPGRGETQYF

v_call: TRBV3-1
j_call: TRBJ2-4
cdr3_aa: CASSQASGSLVKNIQYF

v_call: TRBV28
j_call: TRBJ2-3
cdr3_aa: CASSYLAGGSTDTQYF

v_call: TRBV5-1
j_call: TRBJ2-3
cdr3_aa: CASSPRPGAMTDTQYF

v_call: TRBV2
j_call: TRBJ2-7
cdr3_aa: CASSDAPGGTGPSREQYF

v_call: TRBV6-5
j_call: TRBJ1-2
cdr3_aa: CASSLSHGGGNYGYTF

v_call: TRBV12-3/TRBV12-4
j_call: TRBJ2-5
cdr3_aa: CASSLGSGGGETQYF

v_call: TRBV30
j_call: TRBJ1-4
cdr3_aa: CAWSSRDGNEKLFF

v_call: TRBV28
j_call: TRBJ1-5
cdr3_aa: CAVGDNSNQPQHF